These 24 T cell receptor beta chains were sequenced from one sample in a study of blood T cell repertoires in COVID-19. Profiling relied on immunoSEQ multiplex PCR, and the TCRdb table lists in-frame clones only, not all of them. Here the sample spans some 190,000 clones, more than 70% being singletons. The sample consisted of peripheral blood. These receptors all stem from a man aged 18 to 30 with active or convalescent COVID-19.

The rearrangement links TRBV18 to TRBJ1-1, with D perhaps TRBD1 (5 bases). CDR1 and CDR2 (germline): KGHSH, LQKENI. This CDR3 spans 15 amino acids. The V gene lost 3 bases and the J gene lost 3 bases, with 14 bases spanning the gap. The CDR3 DNA follows: TGTGCCAGCTCACCCAACACGGCCAGGGACACTGAAGCTTTCTTT. Protein product: CASSPNTARDTEAFF.

The chain combines TRBV19 with TRBJ1-4, with D possibly being TRBD1 (5 bases). Per germline, CDR1 LNHDA and CDR2 SQIVND (reference sequence). V gave up 4 bases and J gave up 0 bases, with 9 bases separating them. The CDR3 sequence is 15 residues long. The CDR3 bases are TGTGCCAGTAGTACTTCAGGGTCAACTAATGAAAAACTGTTTTTT. It codes for CASSTSGSTNEKLFF. The full variable domain, with the rest looked up from reference TRBV19 and TRBJ1-4, is DGGITQSPKYLFRKEGQNVTLSCEQNLNHDAMYWYRQDPGQGLRLIYYSQIVNDFQKGDIAEGYSVSREKKESFPLTVTSAQKNPTAFYLCASSTSGSTNEKLFFGSGTQLSVL.

The rearrangement joins TRBV3-1 (or the pseudogene TRBV3-2) to TRBJ2-3; TRBD2 matches at 9 bases. Germline V gives CDR1 LGHDT, CDR2 YNNKEL (reference sequence). With 4 bases clipped from V and 6 bases from J, the junction kept 2 bases outside the gene matches. The CDR3 contains 13 residues. CDR3 DNA: TGTGCCAGCAGCCCCGGACTAGCGGATACGCAGTATTTT. It codes for CASSPGLADTQYF.

CDR3 DNA sequence: TGTGCCACCAGCGCTAATCAGGGGGCTAACTATGGCTACACCTTC. It encodes CATSANQGANYGYTF. The J gene is TRBJ1-2, the V gene TRBV15, with 7 nucleotides matching TRBD1. Germline loops: CDR1 LNHNV, CDR2 YYDKDF (reference sequence). The CDR3 is made up of 15 amino acids. V gave up 5 bases and J gave up 0 bases; unmatched junction bases: 6.

The chain couples TRBV5-1 to TRBJ1-1, with no clear D. The CDR3 totals 15 residues. V was shortened by 0 bases and J by 4 bases, with 13 bases between the two germline ends. Germline CDR1 and CDR2: SGHRS and YFSETQ. CDR3 nucleotide sequence: TGCGCCAGCAGCTTGGCCGGACTCCCTGGCACTGAAGCTTTCTTT. Its translation is CASSLAGLPGTEAFF.

The chain has TRBV6-5 and TRBJ1-1, with 7 positions matching TRBD1. Germline trimming cut 4 bases from V and 7 bases from J; bases unmatched to any gene: 6. The germline gives CDR1 MNHEY, CDR2 SVGAGI. The CDR3 length is 13 residues. Here the CDR3 reads CASSLGQYGEAFF. DNA for the CDR3: TGTGCCAGCAGTTTGGGACAGTACGGTGAAGCTTTCTTT.

This clone was seen a single time. The V gene is TRBV30, the J gene TRBJ2-5, with 14 bases matching TRBD2. This CDR3 comprises 18 residues. From germline, CDR1 is GTSNPN and CDR2 SVGIG (reference sequence). V lost 2 bases and J lost 5; bases outside the gene matches: 13. CDR3 nucleotide sequence: TGTGCCTGGAGTCCCAACCTTAGACTAGCGGGGGGGGTCGAGACCCAGTACTTC. Translating gives CAWSPNLRLAGGVETQYF.

The rearrangement uses TRBV30 and TRBJ2-1; 14 bases agree with TRBD2. The CDR3 runs 16 residues. J was trimmed by 8 bases and V by 1 base; bases with no gene match: 7. Germline V gene lookup returns CDR1 GTSNPN and CDR2 SVGIG (reference sequence). The CDR3 DNA is TGTGCCTGGAGTGCGACTAGCGGGGGGGTGTTCCATGAGCAGTTCTTC. It specifies CAWSATSGGVFHEQFF.

The gene calls are TRBV7-9 and TRBJ1-3, with D possibly TRBD1 on 5 matching bases. V dropped 5 bases and J dropped 10 bases, with 15 bases sitting between them. CDR1 and CDR2 (germline): SEHNR, FQNEAQ (reference sequence). The CDR3 loop spans 13 amino acids. In DNA form, the CDR3 reads TGTGCCAGCAGCCTAGGGACTGCAGGAACCATATATTTT. It codes for CASSLGTAGTIYF.

In this sample, this clone turned up once. V gene TRBV6-5 combines with J gene TRBJ1-4; D gene unclear. Deletions cut 8 bases from V and 4 bases from J, with 11 bases between. Per the germline V gene, CDR1 is MNHEY and CDR2 is SVGAGI. The CDR3 is 13 residues long. The CDR3 loop is CASRRVNNEKLFF. In nucleotides, the CDR3 is TGTGCCAGCCGCCGGGTCAATAATGAAAAACTGTTTTTT.

This chain joins TRBV5-8 and TRBJ2-7; maybe TRBD2 (7 bases). The CDR3 has 17 amino acids. Germline loops: CDR1 SGHTS, CDR2 YDEGEE. The ends were cut back, 4 bases at V and 3 bases at J, with 23 bases in the middle. The CDR3 loop reads CASSPYYRGGALYEQYF. In nucleotides, the CDR3 is TGTGCCAGCAGCCCGTATTACAGAGGGGGGGCCCTCTACGAGCAGTACTTC.

The V call is TRBV9, the J call TRBJ1-4, with TRBD1 matching over 9 bases. Germline values: CDR1 SGDLS, CDR2 YYNGEE. Germline trimming cut 3 bases from V and 6 bases from J; bases unmatched to any gene: 12. This CDR3 has 17 amino acids. The CDR3 DNA follows: TGTGCCAGCAGCGAGAACAGGGGGCAAATTGGGGATGAAAAACTGTTTTTT. The encoded protein is CASSENRGQIGDEKLFF.

This chain's CDR3 is CASSYTTGNTEAFF. The CDR3 bases are TGTGCCAGCAGCTACACGACAGGGAACACTGAAGCTTTCTTT. The J gene is TRBJ1-1, the V gene TRBV5-4, with TRBD1 as a possible D gene (6 bases). Germline assignment: CDR1 SGHNT and CDR2 YYREEE (reference sequence). CDR3 length equals 14 residues. V was cut by 3 bases and J by 1 base, with 10 bases left in between.

The CDR3 here is CASSSRQGGDTEAFF. The DNA of the CDR3 is TGCGCCAGCAGCTCGCGACAGGGCGGGGACACTGAAGCTTTCTTT. The chain links TRBV5-1 to TRBJ1-1; 7 positions match TRBD1. The V gene's germline CDR1 is SGHRS and CDR2 YFSETQ. CDR3 length: 15 amino acids. V lost 3 bases and J lost 3; bases outside the gene matches: 8.

The chain combines TRBV7-2 with TRBJ2-2; TRBD1 matches 9 bases. Germline V lookup: CDR1 SGHTA, CDR2 FQGNSA. This CDR3 is 16 amino acids long. V trimming: 1 base; J trimming: 7 bases; junction bases outside the gene matches: 7. The DNA of the CDR3 is TGTGCCAGCAGCTTAGTGGGACAGGGATTGGGCGGGGAGCTGTTTTTT. As protein: CASSLVGQGLGGELFF. The complete variable domain, with remaining parts taken from reference TRBV7-2 and TRBJ2-2, reads GAGVSQSPSNKVTEKGKDVELRCDPISGHTALYWYRQSLGQGLEFLIYFQGNSAPDKSGLPSDRFSAERTGGSVSTLTIQRTQQEDSAVYLCASSLVGQGLGGELFFGEGSRLTVL.

The J gene is TRBJ2-7, the V gene TRBV27; perhaps TRBD1 as D (6 bases). The CDR3 extends over 14 amino acids. V lost 3 bases to trimming and J lost 2 bases, with 11 bases between them. Germline V gene data show CDR1 as MNHEY and CDR2 as SMNVEV (reference sequence). The CDR3 spells CASSFTGQTYEQYF. CDR3 in DNA: TGTGCCAGCAGTTTCACGGGACAAACCTACGAGCAGTACTTC.

The chain employs TRBV5-4 and TRBJ2-3; 8 bases match TRBD2. V lost 3 bases and J lost 0; bases outside the gene matches: 3. This CDR3 region has 15 residues. Germline lookup yields CDR1 SGHNT and CDR2 YYREEE (reference sequence). In DNA, the CDR3 is TGTGCCAGCAGCTCCCGACTAGCGAGCACAGATACGCAGTATTTT. Translation gives CASSSRLASTDTQYF. The full variable domain, in which reference TRBV5-4 and TRBJ2-3 provide the parts outside the CDR3, is ETGVTQSPTHLIKTRGQQVTLRCSSQSGHNTVSWYQQALGQGPQFIFQYYREEENGRGNFPPRFSGLQFPNYSSELNVNALELDDSALYLCASSSRLASTDTQYFGPGTRLTVL.

The chain has TRBV6-5 and TRBJ2-1; TRBD2 might be the D (6 bases). This CDR3 contains 14 residues. Per the germline V gene, CDR1 is MNHEY and CDR2 is SVGAGI. Trimming took off 7 bases at V and 0 bases at J, with 10 bases between the two ends. CDR3 protein: CASTRAGSYNEQFF. CDR3 DNA sequence: TGTGCCAGCACCAGAGCGGGCTCCTACAATGAGCAGTTCTTC.

The V and J genes are TRBV19 and TRBJ1-2; 10 bases are shared with TRBD1. The V segment lost 6 bases and the J segment 6 bases; nucleotides outside the gene matches: 7. The CDR3 is made up of 14 amino acids. Germline V gene lookup returns CDR1 LNHDA and CDR2 SQIVND (reference sequence). CDR3 protein: CASSYDRGRNGYTF. In nucleotides, the CDR3 is TGTGCCAGTAGCTACGACAGGGGGCGGAATGGCTACACCTTC.

The rearrangement joins TRBV19 to TRBJ1-1, with D perhaps matching TRBD1 (5 bases). The CDR3 runs to 14 residues. Looked up from germline, CDR1 is LNHDA and CDR2 is SQIVND (reference sequence). V lost 5 bases to trimming and J lost 1 base, with 11 bases between them. CDR3 region: CASSHRSGNTEAFF. The CDR3 coding sequence is TGTGCCAGTAGTCACAGGTCGGGGAACACTGAAGCTTTCTTT.

This clone was detected only once. This chain joins TRBV5-1 and TRBJ1-3, with TRBD1 matching 8 bases. This CDR3 has 16 amino acids. The J segment lost 1 base and the V segment lost 0 bases, leaving 3 bases of the junction unmatched. CDR1 and CDR2 (germline): SGHRS, YFSETQ. This CDR3 is CASSLGDRGSGNTIYF. DNA for the CDR3: TGCGCCAGCAGCTTGGGCGACAGGGGTTCTGGAAACACCATATATTTT.

The chain uses TRBV7-9 and TRBJ2-5; 7 positions match TRBD2. CDR3 length: 14 residues. CDR1 SEHNR and CDR2 FQNEAQ come from the germline V gene (reference sequence). The V gene end was trimmed by 8 bases and the J gene end by 3 bases; junction bases not matched to a gene: 9. The CDR3 sequence: CASQGGRVEETQYF. CDR3 DNA sequence: TGTGCCAGCCAAGGTGGGAGGGTCGAAGAGACCCAGTACTTC.

The V call is TRBV27, the J call TRBJ1-5, with 8 bases matching TRBD1. Germline values: CDR1 MNHEY, CDR2 SMNVEV (reference sequence). This CDR3 contains 14 residues. With 5 bases clipped from V and 3 bases from J, the junction kept 3 bases outside the gene matches. The CDR3 bases are TGTGCCAGCAGTATCAGGGGGCCCAATCAGCCCCAGCATTTT. It encodes CASSIRGPNQPQHF.

V usage is TRBV19 and J usage is TRBJ1-3; D unresolved. This CDR3 is built from 14 residues. The germline V gene has CDR1 LNHDA and CDR2 SQIVND (reference sequence). The V end was cut by 6 bases, the J end by 2 bases, with 11 bases between. The CDR3 DNA sequence: TGTGCCAGTAGGAGGATTGAGACTGGAAACACCATATATTTT. It codes for CASRRIETGNTIYF.